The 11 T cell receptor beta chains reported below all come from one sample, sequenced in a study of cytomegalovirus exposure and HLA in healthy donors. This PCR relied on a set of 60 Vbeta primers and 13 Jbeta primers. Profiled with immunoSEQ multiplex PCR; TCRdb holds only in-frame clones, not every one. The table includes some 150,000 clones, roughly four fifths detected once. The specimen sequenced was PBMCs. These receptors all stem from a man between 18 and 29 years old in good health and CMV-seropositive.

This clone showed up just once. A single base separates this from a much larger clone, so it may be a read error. As DNA, the CDR3 is TGTGCCAGCAGCTTCGGACAGGGGAACACTGAAGCTTTCTTT. This gives the protein CASSFGQGNTEAFF. The chain employs TRBV11-2 and TRBJ1-1; 8 bases agree with TRBD1. J lost 1 base, V lost 3 bases, and 1 base had no gene match. From germline, CDR1 is SGHAT and CDR2 FQNNGV. The CDR3 is 14 amino acids. The variable domain in full, with the rest retrieved from reference TRBV11-2 and TRBJ1-1, is EAGVAQSPRYKIIEKRQSVAFWCNPISGHATLYWYQQILGQGPKLLIQFQNNGVVDDSQLPKDRFSAERLKGVDSTLKIQPAKLEDSAVYLCASSFGQGNTEAFFGQGTRLTVV.

This CDR3 reads CSVEGLASGKQFF. The CDR3 DNA sequence: TGCAGCGTTGAAGGGCTAGCGAGTGGGAAGCAGTTCTTC. V and J are TRBV29-1 and TRBJ2-1, with D perhaps matching TRBD2 (6 bases). V lost 1 base, J lost 11 bases, and 15 bases lay in between. CDR1 SQVTM and CDR2 ANQGSEA come from the germline V gene. The length of the CDR3 is 13 residues.

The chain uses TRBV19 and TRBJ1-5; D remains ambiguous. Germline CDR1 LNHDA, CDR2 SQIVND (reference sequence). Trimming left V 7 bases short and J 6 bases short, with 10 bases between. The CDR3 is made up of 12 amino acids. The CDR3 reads CASTFGGQPQHF. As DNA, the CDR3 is TGTGCCAGTACTTTCGGCGGTCAGCCCCAGCATTTT.

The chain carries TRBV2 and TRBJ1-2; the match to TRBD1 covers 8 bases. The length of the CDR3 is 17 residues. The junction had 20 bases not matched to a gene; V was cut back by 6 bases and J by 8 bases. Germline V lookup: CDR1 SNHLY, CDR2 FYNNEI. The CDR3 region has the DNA TGTGCCAGCAGCCCCGACCCGAGGACAGGGAAGAAGGGAGGCTACACCTTC. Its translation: CASSPDPRTGKKGGYTF.

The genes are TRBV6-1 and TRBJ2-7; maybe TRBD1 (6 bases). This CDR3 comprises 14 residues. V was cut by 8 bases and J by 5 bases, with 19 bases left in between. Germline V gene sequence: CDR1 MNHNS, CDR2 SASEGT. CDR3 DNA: TGTGCCAGCCTTTTCAGGGGAAAGGGGCACGAGCAGTACTTC. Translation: CASLFRGKGHEQYF.

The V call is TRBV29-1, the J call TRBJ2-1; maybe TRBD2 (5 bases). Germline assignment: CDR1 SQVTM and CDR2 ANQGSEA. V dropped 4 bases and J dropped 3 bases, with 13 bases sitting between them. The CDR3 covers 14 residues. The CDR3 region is CSVVVQRSYNEQFF. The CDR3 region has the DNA TGCAGCGTTGTGGTCCAGCGGAGCTACAATGAGCAGTTCTTC.

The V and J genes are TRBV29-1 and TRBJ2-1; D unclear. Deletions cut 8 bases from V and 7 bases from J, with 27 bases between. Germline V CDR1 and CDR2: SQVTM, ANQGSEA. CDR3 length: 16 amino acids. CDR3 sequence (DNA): TGCAGCCCCCTGTTTGGGTCCCGGCTCCTAGTAAATGAGCAGTTCTTC. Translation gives CSPLFGSRLLVNEQFF.

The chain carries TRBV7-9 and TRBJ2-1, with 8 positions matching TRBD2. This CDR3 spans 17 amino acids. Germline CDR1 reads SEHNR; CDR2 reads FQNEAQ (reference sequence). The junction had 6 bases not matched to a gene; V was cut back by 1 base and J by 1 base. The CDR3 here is CASSLVGSGDSYNEQFF. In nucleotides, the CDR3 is TGTGCCAGCAGCTTAGTAGGTAGCGGGGATTCCTACAATGAGCAGTTCTTC.

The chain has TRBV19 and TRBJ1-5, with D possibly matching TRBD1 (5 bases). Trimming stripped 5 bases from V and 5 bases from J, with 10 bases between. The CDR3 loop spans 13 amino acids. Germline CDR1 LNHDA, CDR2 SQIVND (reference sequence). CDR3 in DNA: TGTGCCAGTAGTTCTGCGGGACATCAGCCCCAGCATTTT. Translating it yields CASSSAGHQPQHF.

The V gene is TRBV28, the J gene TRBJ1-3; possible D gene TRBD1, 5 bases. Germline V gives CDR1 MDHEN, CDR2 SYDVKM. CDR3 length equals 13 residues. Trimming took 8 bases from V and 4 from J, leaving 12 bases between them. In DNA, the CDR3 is TGTGCCAGCGCACAGGCTGGGGGAAACACCATATATTTT. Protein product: CASAQAGGNTIYF.

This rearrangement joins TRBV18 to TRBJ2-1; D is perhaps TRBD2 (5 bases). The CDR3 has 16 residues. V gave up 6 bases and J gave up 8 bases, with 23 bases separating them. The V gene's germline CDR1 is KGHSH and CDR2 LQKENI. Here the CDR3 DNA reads TGTGCCAGCTCCCTCTCCCCCGGGGTTCTAACAGATGAGCAGTTCTTC. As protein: CASSLSPGVLTDEQFF.